The 12 T cell receptor beta chains given below trace back to one sample, sequenced in a study of blood T cell repertoires in COVID-19. Generated by immunoSEQ multiplex PCR, the TCRdb table keeps only in-frame clones and is missing some. The table has approximately 470,000 clones, 70% to 90% seen once. Sequenced sample: peripheral blood. Receptors were obtained from a human donor in a cohort sampled during active COVID-19.

The J gene is TRBJ2-5, the V gene TRBV5-4, with 7 bases identical to TRBD1. Losses at the gene ends were 5 bases for V and 2 bases for J; bases not matched to a gene: 3. Germline V lookup: CDR1 SGHNT, CDR2 YYREEE (reference sequence). The CDR3 extends over 13 amino acids. Written as DNA, the CDR3 is TGTGCCAGCAGAGGGGGACAGCAAGAGACCCAGTACTTC. It yields the protein CASRGGQQETQYF.

The chain joins TRBV5-8 to TRBJ1-5; D remains ambiguous. Trimming stripped 4 bases from V and 3 bases from J, with 14 bases between. This CDR3 comprises 15 residues. From germline, CDR1 is SGHTS and CDR2 YDEGEE. CDR3 loop: CASSPLRGSNQPQHF. In DNA form, the CDR3 reads TGTGCCAGCAGCCCCTTACGAGGGTCCAATCAGCCCCAGCATTTT.

The rearrangement uses TRBV5-8 and TRBJ1-5; TRBD1 is a possible D gene (6 bases). V was trimmed by 4 bases and J by 4 bases, leaving 15 bases between them. This CDR3 region has 15 residues. Germline V gene data show CDR1 as SGHTS and CDR2 as YDEGEE. CDR3 loop: CASSLTGHLNQPQHF. CDR3 coding DNA: TGTGCCAGCAGCCTTACAGGGCATCTGAATCAGCCCCAGCATTTT.

The V gene is TRBV6-2 or TRBV6-3, the J gene TRBJ2-7; D is possibly TRBD2 (6 bases). The length of the CDR3 is 15 residues. Germline-derived CDR1 and CDR2 are MNHEY and SVGEGT. Trimming took off 1 base at V and 3 bases at J, with 13 bases between the two ends. The CDR3 here is CASSYWGGAGYEQYF. The CDR3, as DNA: TGTGCCAGCAGTTACTGGGGAGGAGCGGGCTACGAGCAGTACTTC.

This rearrangement joins TRBV11-2 to TRBJ2-3; 8 nucleotides line up with TRBD1. The germline CDR1 and CDR2 sequences are SGHAT and FQNNGV. The CDR3 consists of 16 residues. Losses at the gene ends were 3 bases for V and 3 bases for J; bases not matched to a gene: 8. DNA for the CDR3: TGTGCCAGCAGCTTCAGACCGGACAGGGTAACAGATACGCAGTATTTT. This gives the protein CASSFRPDRVTDTQYF.

CDR3 coding DNA: TGTGCCAGCAGCTCCGATCCCGGGACTAGCGAAAAAGTCACGGGGAATGAGCAGTTCTTC. Its translation is CASSSDPGTSEKVTGNEQFF. The gene calls are TRBV16 and TRBJ2-1, with 10 bases lining up with TRBD2. CDR3 length: 20 amino acids. Per the germline V gene, CDR1 is KGHSY and CDR2 is FQNENV. V gave up 5 bases and J gave up 7 bases; unmatched junction bases: 23. Variable domain in full (rest from reference TRBV16 and TRBJ2-1): GEEVAQTPKHLVRGEGQKAKLYCAPIKGHSYVFWYQQVLKNEFKFLISFQNENVFDETGMPKERFSAKCLPNSPCSLEIQATKLEDSAVYFCASSSDPGTSEKVTGNEQFFGPGTRLTVL.

This chain links TRBV24-1 with TRBJ1-2, with D unresolved. The CDR3 length is 13 residues. CDR1 is KGHDR and CDR2 is SFDVKD in the germline V gene. Trimming took 3 bases from V and 8 from J, leaving 12 bases between them. CDR3: CATSDPASGGYTF. CDR3 DNA: TGTGCCACCAGTGATCCGGCCTCGGGGGGCTACACCTTC.

The CDR3 DNA is TGTGCCAGTAGTATACGTCGCCAAGAGACCCAGTACTTC. Protein: CASSIRRQETQYF. V and J are TRBV19 and TRBJ2-5; D unresolved. The germline V and J ends were trimmed by 2 bases and 1 base, with 5 bases remaining between them. Germline assignment: CDR1 LNHDA and CDR2 SQIVND (reference sequence). The CDR3 loop spans 13 amino acids.

The chain has TRBV12-3 or TRBV12-4 and TRBJ1-2, with a weak D call TRBD1 (6 bases). Trimming removed 5 bases at V and 4 bases at J, with 11 bases between. The CDR3 contains 13 residues. CDR3 sequence (DNA): TGTGCCAGCAGTAGGACAGCAGTCTATGGCTACACCTTC. Encoded protein: CASSRTAVYGYTF.

The DNA for the CDR3 is TGTGCCAGCCTGACAGATTTGAACACTGAAGCTTTCTTT. Its translation: CASLTDLNTEAFF. This chain links TRBV2 with TRBJ1-1; possibly TRBD1 for D (5 bases). This CDR3 has 13 amino acids. Germline values: CDR1 SNHLY, CDR2 FYNNEI. Trimming took off 8 bases at V and 0 bases at J, with 10 bases between the two ends.

The rearrangement links TRBV19 to TRBJ1-1; D is perhaps TRBD1 (5 bases). Germline CDR1 LNHDA, CDR2 SQIVND (reference sequence). The CDR3 is 14 amino acids. V dropped 8 bases and J dropped 4 bases, with 17 bases sitting between them. The CDR3 loop reads CASLGGTSSTEAFF. In DNA form, the CDR3 reads TGTGCCAGTCTCGGGGGAACGTCGAGCACTGAAGCTTTCTTT.

As to this clone: Other DNA sequences from this sample encode an identical CDR3 as well. The chain combines TRBV18 with TRBJ1-1; TRBD1 matches 8 bases. The CDR3 covers 13 residues. After removal of 5 bases from V and 2 bases from J, the junction contained 1 base not matched to a gene. CDR1 is KGHSH and CDR2 is LQKENI in the germline V gene. CDR3 DNA sequence: TGTGCCAGCTCAGGACAGGGTAACACTGAAGCTTTCTTT. Protein product: CASSGQGNTEAFF.